In this sample, the clone carrying this T cell receptor beta chain turned up a few times. The sample is drawn from a study of T cells in Graves' hyperthyroidism and ophthalmopathy. Amplified TCR beta CDR3 regions came from RNA transcripts. A first-round RT-PCR of the TCR CDR3 used the HTBI primer set. TCRdb re-called the multiplex PCR reads through MiXCR, storing one row per CDR3 protein. There are a few hundred thousand distinct CDR3 sequences in the sample; 14% occur only once, and about 17% lies in the top ten. The CDR3 is 16 amino acids. CDR1 and CDR2 from the germline V gene are SGHNT and YYREEE (reference sequence). Trimming removed 0 bases from V and 5 bases from J; junction bases left unmatched: 7.

The chain links TRBV5-4 to TRBJ2-5; 10 nucleotides align to TRBD2. The receptor's source is a woman younger than 30 with Graves' hyperthyroidism. Sequenced: blood. In DNA form, the CDR3 reads TGTGCCAGCAGCTTGGGGCTAGCGGGAGATCTGGAGACCCAGTACTTC. This sequence encodes CASSLGLAGDLETQYF.